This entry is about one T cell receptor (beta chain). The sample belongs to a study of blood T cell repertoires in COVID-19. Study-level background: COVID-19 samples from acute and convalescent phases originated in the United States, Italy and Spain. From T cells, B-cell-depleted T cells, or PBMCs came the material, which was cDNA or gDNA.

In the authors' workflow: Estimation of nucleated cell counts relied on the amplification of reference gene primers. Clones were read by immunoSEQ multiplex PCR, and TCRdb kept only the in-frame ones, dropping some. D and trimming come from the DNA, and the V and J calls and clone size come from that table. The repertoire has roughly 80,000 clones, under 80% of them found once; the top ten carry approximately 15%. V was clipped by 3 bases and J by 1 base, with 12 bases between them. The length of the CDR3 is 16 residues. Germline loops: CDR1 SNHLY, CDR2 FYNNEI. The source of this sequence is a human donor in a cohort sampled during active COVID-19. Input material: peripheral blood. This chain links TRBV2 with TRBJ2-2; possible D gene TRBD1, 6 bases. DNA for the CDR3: TGTGCCAGCAGTGAGGACGGACAGATGAACACCGGGGAGCTGTTTTTT. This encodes CASSEDGQMNTGELFF.